In this sample, the clone carrying this T cell receptor beta chain turned up many times. As yet, its antigen is unknown. This sample includes further DNA sequences coding for the same CDR3. Original processing methods: Between-group CDR3 differences, defined by clinicopathological status, yielded a distant-metastasis classifier for papillary thyroid cancer. TCRdb recomputed clones from the PCR reads via MiXCR. The V and J calls come from TCRdb's annotation, not from the publication. This sample yields roughly 20,000 clones, of which under 35% are seen a single time; less than 7% belongs to the top ten. This sample was included in a study of metastatic and nonmetastatic thyroid tumors. All patients reached thyroid surgery having received no treatment beforehand. Study results and caveats: The study reportedly found significantly higher TCR beta diversity in malignant thyroid tumors than benign nodules, in blood and tumor.

The sequenced material came from blood. This sequence originates from a female donor with papillary thyroid cancer or a benign thyroid nodule (not recorded which). Some clones in this sample may be carry-over from other donors' samples.

Written as DNA, the CDR3 is TGTGCCAGCAGCGACCGGACAGCCTCACCCCTCCACTTT. The encoded protein is CASSDRTASPLHF. The genes are TRBV7-8 and TRBJ1-6, with a tentative D call TRBD1 (6 bases). CDR1 is SGHVS and CDR2 is FQNEAQ in the germline V gene. The ends were cut back, 5 bases at V and 10 bases at J, with 12 bases in the middle. The CDR3 loop spans 13 amino acids.